What follows is one T cell receptor (beta chain) and its context. The antigen is undetermined. The CDR3 is 13 residues long. Germline V lookup: CDR1 SSHAT, CDR2 FNYEAQ (reference sequence). Trimming cost V 5 bases and J 5 bases; bases outside gene matches: 4. TCRdb keeps only in-frame clones here, not all; method: immunoSEQ multiplex PCR. The table lists about 3,100 clones, roughly 90% of them singletons. The data belong to a study of chemoradiotherapy in HPV16-positive cancers. General study points: Functional assays defining HPV-specific T cells used only a couple of HPV16-positive patients.

Samples were taken several times over chemoradiotherapy. The receptor was isolated from a human donor with HPV-associated anogenital cancer. The specimen comprised tumor tissue, sampled from a patient who underwent chemoradiotherapy. The V call is TRBV7-7, the J call TRBJ2-7; TRBD1 agrees at 9 bases. CDR3 DNA sequence: TGTGCCAGCAGCACTGACAGGGGGAACGAGCAGTACTTC. This codes for CASSTDRGNEQYF.